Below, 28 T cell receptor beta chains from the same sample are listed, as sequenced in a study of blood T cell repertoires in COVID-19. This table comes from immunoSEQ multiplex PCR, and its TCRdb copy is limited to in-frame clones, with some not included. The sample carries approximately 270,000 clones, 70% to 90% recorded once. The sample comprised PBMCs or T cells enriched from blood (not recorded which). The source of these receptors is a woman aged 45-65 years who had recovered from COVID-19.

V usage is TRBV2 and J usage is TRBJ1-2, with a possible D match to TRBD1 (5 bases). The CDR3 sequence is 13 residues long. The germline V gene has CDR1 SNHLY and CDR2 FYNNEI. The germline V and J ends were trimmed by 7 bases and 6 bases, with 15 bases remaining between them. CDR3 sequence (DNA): TGTGCCAGCACCGCAATCGCGGGGGATGGCTACACCTTC. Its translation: CASTAIAGDGYTF. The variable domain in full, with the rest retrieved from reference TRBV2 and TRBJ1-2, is EPEVTQTPSHQVTQMGQEVILRCVPISNHLYFYWYRQILGQKVEFLVSFYNNEISEKSEIFDDQFSVERPDGSNFTLKIRSTKLEDSAMYFCASTAIAGDGYTFGSGTRLTVV.

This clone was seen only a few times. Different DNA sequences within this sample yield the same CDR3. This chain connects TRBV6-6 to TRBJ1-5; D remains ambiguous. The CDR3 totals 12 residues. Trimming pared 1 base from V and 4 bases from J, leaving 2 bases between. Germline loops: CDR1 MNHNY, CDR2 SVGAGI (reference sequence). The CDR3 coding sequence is TGTGCCAGCAGTTACTTAAATCAGCCCCAGCATTTT. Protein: CASSYLNQPQHF.

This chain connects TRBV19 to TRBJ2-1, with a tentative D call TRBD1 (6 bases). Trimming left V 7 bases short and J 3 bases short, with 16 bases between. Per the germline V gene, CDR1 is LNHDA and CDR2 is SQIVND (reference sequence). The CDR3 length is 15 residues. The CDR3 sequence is CASTTPGVGYNEQFF. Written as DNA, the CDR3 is TGTGCCAGTACCACCCCAGGGGTAGGCTACAATGAGCAGTTCTTC.

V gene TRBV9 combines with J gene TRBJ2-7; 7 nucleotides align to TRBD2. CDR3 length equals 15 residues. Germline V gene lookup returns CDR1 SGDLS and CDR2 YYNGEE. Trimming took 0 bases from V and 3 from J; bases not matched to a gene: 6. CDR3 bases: TGTGCCAGCAGCGTAGGAAGGGCGGGAGTCTACGAGCAGTACTTC. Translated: CASSVGRAGVYEQYF. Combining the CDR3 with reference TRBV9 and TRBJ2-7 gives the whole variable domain DSGVTQTPKHLITATGQRVTLRCSPRSGDLSVYWYQQSLDQGLQFLIQYYNGEERAKGNILERFSAQQFPDLHSELNLSSLELGDSALYFCASSVGRAGVYEQYFGPGTRLTVT.

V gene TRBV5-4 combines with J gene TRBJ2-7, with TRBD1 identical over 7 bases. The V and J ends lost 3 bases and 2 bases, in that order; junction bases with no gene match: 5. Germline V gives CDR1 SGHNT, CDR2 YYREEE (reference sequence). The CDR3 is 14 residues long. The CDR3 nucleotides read TGTGCCAGCAGCTCGACGACAGGGACCTACGAGCAGTACTTC. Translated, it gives CASSSTTGTYEQYF.

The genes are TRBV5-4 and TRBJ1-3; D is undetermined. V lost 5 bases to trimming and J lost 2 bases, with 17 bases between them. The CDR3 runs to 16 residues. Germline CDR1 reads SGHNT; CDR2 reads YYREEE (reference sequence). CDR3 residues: CASSFERSNAGNTIYF. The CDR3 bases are TGTGCCAGCAGTTTTGAGCGGTCGAATGCTGGAAACACCATATATTTT. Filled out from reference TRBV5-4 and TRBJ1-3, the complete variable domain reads ETGVTQSPTHLIKTRGQQVTLRCSSQSGHNTVSWYQQALGQGPQFIFQYYREEENGRGNFPPRFSGLQFPNYSSELNVNALELDDSALYLCASSFERSNAGNTIYFGEGSWLTVV.

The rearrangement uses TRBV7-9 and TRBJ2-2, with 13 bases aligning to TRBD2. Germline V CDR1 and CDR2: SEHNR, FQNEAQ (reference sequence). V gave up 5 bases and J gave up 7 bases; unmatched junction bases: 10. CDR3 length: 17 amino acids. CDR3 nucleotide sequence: TGTGCCAGCAGCCTACTAGCGGGAGGGCCCGGAGGCGGGGAGCTGTTTTTT. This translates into CASSLLAGGPGGGELFF.

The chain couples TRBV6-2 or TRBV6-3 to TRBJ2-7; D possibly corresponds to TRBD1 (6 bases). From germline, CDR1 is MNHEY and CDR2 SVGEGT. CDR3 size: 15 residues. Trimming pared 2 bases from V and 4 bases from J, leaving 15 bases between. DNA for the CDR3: TGTGCCAGCAGTTACCCCTCGGGGACACTATACGAGCAGTACTTC. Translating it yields CASSYPSGTLYEQYF.

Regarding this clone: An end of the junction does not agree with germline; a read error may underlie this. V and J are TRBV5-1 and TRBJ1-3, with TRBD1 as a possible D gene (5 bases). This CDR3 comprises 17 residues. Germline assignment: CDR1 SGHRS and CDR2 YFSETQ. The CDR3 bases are TGCGCCAGCAGATTGGGCGGCAGGGCCGGCTCTGGAAACACCATATATTTT. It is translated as CASRLGGRAGSGNTIYF.

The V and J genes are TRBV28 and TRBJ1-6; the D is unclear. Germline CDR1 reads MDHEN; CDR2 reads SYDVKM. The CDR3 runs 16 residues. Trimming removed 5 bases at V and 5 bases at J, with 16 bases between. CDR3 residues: CASSPPGGAHNSPLHF. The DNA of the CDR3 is TGTGCCAGCAGTCCCCCCGGCGGTGCCCATAATTCACCCCTCCACTTT.

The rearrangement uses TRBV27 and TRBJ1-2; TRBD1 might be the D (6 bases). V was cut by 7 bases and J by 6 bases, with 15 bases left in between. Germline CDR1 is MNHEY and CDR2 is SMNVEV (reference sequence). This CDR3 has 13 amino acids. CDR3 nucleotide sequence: TGTGCCAGCACTTATACAGGGCGGGATGGCTACACCTTC. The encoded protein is CASTYTGRDGYTF.

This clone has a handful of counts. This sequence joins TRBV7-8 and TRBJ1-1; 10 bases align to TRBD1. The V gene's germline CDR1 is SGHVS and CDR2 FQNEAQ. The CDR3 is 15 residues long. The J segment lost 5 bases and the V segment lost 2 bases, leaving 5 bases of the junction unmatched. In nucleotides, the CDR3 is TGTGCCAGCAGCTTAAGGGACAGGGGAGGAACTGAAGCTTTCTTT. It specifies CASSLRDRGGTEAFF. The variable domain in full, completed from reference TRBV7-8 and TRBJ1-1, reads GAGVSQSPRYKVAKRGQDVALRCDPISGHVSLFWYQQALGQGPEFLTYFQNEAQLDKSGLPSDRFFAERPEGSVSTLKIQRTQQEDSAVYLCASSLRDRGGTEAFFGQGTRLTVV.

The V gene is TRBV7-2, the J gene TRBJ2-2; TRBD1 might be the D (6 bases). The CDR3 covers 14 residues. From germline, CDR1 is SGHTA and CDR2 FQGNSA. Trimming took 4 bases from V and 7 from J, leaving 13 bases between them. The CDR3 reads CASSSWGQGGELFF. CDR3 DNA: TGTGCCAGCAGCTCTTGGGGGCAGGGCGGGGAGCTGTTTTTT.

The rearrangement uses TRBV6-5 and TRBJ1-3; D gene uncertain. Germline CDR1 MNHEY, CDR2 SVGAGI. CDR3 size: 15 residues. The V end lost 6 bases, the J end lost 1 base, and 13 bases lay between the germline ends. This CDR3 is CASSPVRSSGNTIYF. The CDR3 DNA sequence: TGTGCCAGCAGCCCGGTGAGGAGTTCTGGAAACACCATATATTTT.

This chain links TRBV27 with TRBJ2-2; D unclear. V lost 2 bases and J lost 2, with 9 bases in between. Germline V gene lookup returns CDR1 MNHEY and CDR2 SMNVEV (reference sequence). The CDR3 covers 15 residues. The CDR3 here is CASSLMATNTGELFF. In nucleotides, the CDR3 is TGTGCCAGCAGTTTAATGGCAACCAACACCGGGGAGCTGTTTTTT.

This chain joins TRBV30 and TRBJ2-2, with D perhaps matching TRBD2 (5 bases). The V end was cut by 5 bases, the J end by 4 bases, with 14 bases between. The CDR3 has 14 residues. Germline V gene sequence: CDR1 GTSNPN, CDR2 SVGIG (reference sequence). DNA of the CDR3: TGTGCCTGGGCCCTGGACTCTCCCACCGGGGAGCTGTTTTTT. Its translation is CAWALDSPTGELFF.

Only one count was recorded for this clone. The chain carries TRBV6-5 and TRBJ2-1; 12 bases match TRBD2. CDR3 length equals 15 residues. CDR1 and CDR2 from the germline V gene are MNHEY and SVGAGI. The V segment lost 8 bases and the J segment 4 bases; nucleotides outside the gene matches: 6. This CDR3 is CASRLLAGGYNEQFF. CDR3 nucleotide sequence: TGTGCCAGCCGCCTACTAGCGGGAGGATACAATGAGCAGTTCTTC.

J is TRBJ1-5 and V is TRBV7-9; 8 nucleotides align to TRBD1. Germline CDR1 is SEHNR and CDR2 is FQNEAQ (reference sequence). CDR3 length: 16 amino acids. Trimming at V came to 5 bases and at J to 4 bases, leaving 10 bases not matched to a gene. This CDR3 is CASSPWTGHGNQPQHF. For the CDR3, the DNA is TGTGCCAGCAGCCCCTGGACAGGGCATGGGAATCAGCCCCAGCATTTT. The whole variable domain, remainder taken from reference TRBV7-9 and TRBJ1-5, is DTGVSQNPRHKITKRGQNVTFRCDPISEHNRLYWYRQTLGQGPEFLTYFQNEAQLEKSRLLSDRFSAERPKGSFSTLEIQRTEQGDSAMYLCASSPWTGHGNQPQHFGDGTRLSIL.

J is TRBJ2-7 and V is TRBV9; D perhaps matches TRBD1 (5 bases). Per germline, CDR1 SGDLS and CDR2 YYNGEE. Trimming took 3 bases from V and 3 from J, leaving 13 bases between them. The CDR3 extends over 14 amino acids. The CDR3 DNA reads TGTGCCAGCAGCGCCCGACGCGACAGCTACGAGCAGTACTTC. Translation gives CASSARRDSYEQYF.

Written as DNA, the CDR3 is TGTGCCAGCAGTACGCCGGCGGATCCTAACTATGGCTACACCTTC. Translation: CASSTPADPNYGYTF. J is TRBJ1-2 and V is TRBV6-5; the D is unclear. Germline lookup yields CDR1 MNHEY and CDR2 SVGAGI. Trimming shortened V by 5 bases and J by 0 bases, and 13 bases separated the two germline ends. This CDR3 comprises 15 residues.

The chain's CDR3 is CASSLFGGGTEAFF. DNA for the CDR3: TGTGCCAGCAGTTTATTCGGCGGTGGGACTGAAGCTTTCTTT. The rearrangement uses TRBV27 and TRBJ1-1; no clear D gene. CDR3 length: 14 amino acids. Germline CDR1 reads MNHEY; CDR2 reads SMNVEV (reference sequence). With 1 base removed from V and 5 bases from J, the gap between germline ends came to 11 bases.

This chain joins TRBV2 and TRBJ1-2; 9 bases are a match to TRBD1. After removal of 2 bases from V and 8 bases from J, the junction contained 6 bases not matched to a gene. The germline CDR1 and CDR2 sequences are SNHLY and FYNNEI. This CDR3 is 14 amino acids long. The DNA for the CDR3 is TGTGCCAGCAGTGAATCGGGACAGGGTAGCGGCTACACCTTC. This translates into CASSESGQGSGYTF.

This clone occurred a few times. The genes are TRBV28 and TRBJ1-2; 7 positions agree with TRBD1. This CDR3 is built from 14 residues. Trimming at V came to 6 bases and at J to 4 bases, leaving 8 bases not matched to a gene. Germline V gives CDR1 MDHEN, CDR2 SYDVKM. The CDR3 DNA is TGTGCCAGCAGCTCTCCGGGACAGACCTATGGCTACACCTTC. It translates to CASSSPGQTYGYTF.

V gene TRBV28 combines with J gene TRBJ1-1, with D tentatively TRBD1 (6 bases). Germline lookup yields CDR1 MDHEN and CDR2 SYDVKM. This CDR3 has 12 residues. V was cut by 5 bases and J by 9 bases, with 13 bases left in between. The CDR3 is CASSPDRRKAFF. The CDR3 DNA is TGTGCCAGCAGTCCAGACAGGAGGAAAGCTTTCTTT.

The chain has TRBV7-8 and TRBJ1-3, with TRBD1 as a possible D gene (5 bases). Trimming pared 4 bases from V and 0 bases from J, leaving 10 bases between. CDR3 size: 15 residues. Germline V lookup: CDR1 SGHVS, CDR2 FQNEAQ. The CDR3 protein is CASSSGQISGNTIYF. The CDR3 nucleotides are TGTGCCAGCAGCTCAGGGCAGATCTCTGGAAACACCATATATTTT.

The CDR3 loop reads CASSPGLAGGYEQYF. CDR3 sequence (DNA): TGTGCCAGCAGTCCCGGACTAGCGGGAGGCTACGAGCAGTACTTC. V and J are TRBV2 and TRBJ2-7; TRBD2 agrees at 14 bases. The CDR3 length is 15 residues. V trimming: 5 bases; J trimming: 3 bases; junction bases outside the gene matches: 3. CDR1 is SNHLY, CDR2 FYNNEI, per germline.

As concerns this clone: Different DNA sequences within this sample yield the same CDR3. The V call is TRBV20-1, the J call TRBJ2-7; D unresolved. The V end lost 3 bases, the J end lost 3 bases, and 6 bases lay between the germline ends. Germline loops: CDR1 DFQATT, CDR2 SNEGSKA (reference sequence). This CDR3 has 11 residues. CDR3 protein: CSASRGYEQYF. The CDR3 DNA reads TGCAGTGCTAGTCGCGGCTACGAGCAGTACTTC.

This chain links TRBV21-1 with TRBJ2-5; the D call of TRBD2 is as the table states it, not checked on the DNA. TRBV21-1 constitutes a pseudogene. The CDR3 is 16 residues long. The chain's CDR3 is CASSKYKRLLRVSQYF. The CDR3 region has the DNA TGTGCCAGCAGCAAATATAAGAGACTCCTTCGAGTGAGCCAGTACTTC.